Each of the 24 T cell receptor beta chains below was sequenced from the same sample in a study of T-cell reconstitution after alpha-beta-depleted transplantation in children. During its preparation, the TCRbeta library received unique molecular identifiers. TCRdb re-analysed the PCR reads in MiXCR, keeping a single row per CDR3 protein. Of hundreds of thousands of distinct CDR3 sequences listed, under 9.5% were seen once; the top ten hold around 6.2%. The material sequenced was PBMCs from the stem cell graft donor, taken from the stem cell graft. These receptors originate from a human donor who donated a stem cell graft to a child with acute lymphoblastic leukemia.

With respect to this clonotype: Because it lacks the conserved phenylalanine or tryptophan at the end, this CDR3 is likely a read error. The V gene is TRBV6-2 or TRBV6-3, the J gene TRBJ1-2, with D perhaps matching TRBD1 (5 bases). V shed 5 bases and J shed 7 bases, with 14 bases lying between them. The CDR3 contains 13 residues. Germline V lookup: CDR1 MNHEY, CDR2 SVGEGT. CDR3 sequence reads: CASSQGSAVGYTY. The CDR3 DNA is TGTGCCAGCAGTCAGGGCTCCGCGGTTGGCTACACCTAC.

This clonotype was seen many times. The rearrangement joins TRBV12-3 or TRBV12-4 to TRBJ2-5; 8 bases agree with TRBD1. The CDR3 covers 15 residues. The V and J ends lost 4 bases and 4 bases, in that order; junction bases with no gene match: 8. CDR3 in amino acids: CASSWNSGGGETQYF. The DNA of the CDR3 is TGTGCCAGCAGTTGGAATTCAGGGGGCGGAGAGACCCAGTACTTC.

This clonotype was observed a handful of times. Written as DNA, the CDR3 is TGTGCCAGCTTGCGCGTAGCCTGGCCCTCGAACACCGGGGAGCTGTTTTTT. Translation gives CASLRVAWPSNTGELFF. This chain joins TRBV6-2 or TRBV6-3 and TRBJ2-2; no clear D. Trimming cost V 8 bases and J 0 bases, with 19 bases left between them. CDR1 and CDR2 (germline): MNHEY, SVGEGT. CDR3 size: 17 residues.

V is TRBV30 and J is TRBJ2-4; 13 nucleotides align to TRBD2. Germline V gene lookup returns CDR1 GTSNPN and CDR2 SVGIG (reference sequence). There are 18 residues in the CDR3. V shed 3 bases and J 0 bases; nucleotides not matched to a gene: 8. CDR3 sequence reads: CAWRKTTSGGVAKNIQYF. The CDR3 region has the DNA TGTGCCTGGAGGAAGACCACTAGCGGGGGGGTAGCCAAAAACATTCAGTACTTC.

The chain links TRBV20-1 to TRBJ2-1; weak D call: TRBD2 (6 bases). Trimming took off 6 bases at V and 4 bases at J, with 10 bases between the two ends. The length of the CDR3 is 12 residues. The germline V gene has CDR1 DFQATT and CDR2 SNEGSKA (reference sequence). CDR3 amino acids: CSAAGVYNEQFF. In DNA form, the CDR3 reads TGCAGTGCAGCGGGCGTTTACAATGAGCAGTTCTTC.

This clonotype was observed a few times. This rearrangement joins TRBV12-3 or TRBV12-4 to TRBJ2-2; 7 nucleotides agree with TRBD2. J lost 6 bases, V lost 2 bases, and 6 bases had no gene match. This CDR3 has 15 residues. CDR3 loop: CASSLWGGSAGELFF. In nucleotides, the CDR3 is TGTGCCAGCAGTTTATGGGGGGGTTCGGCCGGGGAGCTGTTTTTT.

Regarding this clonotype: This may be a read error: a much more frequent sequence differs by one nucleotide. J is TRBJ1-3 and V is TRBV20-1, with D possibly being TRBD1 (5 bases). This CDR3 has 18 amino acids. Germline V lookup: CDR1 DFQATT, CDR2 SNEGSKA (reference sequence). V was pared by 3 bases and J by 0 bases, with 21 bases between. The CDR3 reads CSARKQARPGYSGNTIYF. For the CDR3, the DNA is TGCAGTGCTAGGAAACAGGCCCGCCCTGGATACTCTGGAAACACCATATATTTT.

This clonotype appeared many times. V and J are TRBV5-1 and TRBJ2-1; possibly TRBD1 for D (5 bases). The CDR3 sequence is 14 residues long. V was trimmed by 0 bases and J by 8 bases, leaving 12 bases between them. Germline CDR1 is SGHRS and CDR2 is YFSETQ. As DNA, the CDR3 is TGCGCCAGCAGCTTGGGACAGAAGGTGCATGAGCAGTTCTTC. It specifies CASSLGQKVHEQFF.

This clonotype was detected ten times or more. V and J are TRBV27 and TRBJ2-5, with TRBD1 as a possible D gene (6 bases). Germline V CDR1 and CDR2: MNHEY, SMNVEV (reference sequence). The V end lost 6 bases, the J end lost 5 bases, and 13 bases lay between the germline ends. The length of the CDR3 is 13 residues. CDR3: CASRSYREETQYF. CDR3 DNA sequence: TGTGCCAGCAGATCCTACAGGGAGGAGACCCAGTACTTC.

The V call is TRBV5-2, the J call TRBJ2-3; the table calls TRBD1, which could not be checked here. TRBV5-2 is a known pseudogene. The CDR3 sequence is 17 residues long. This chain's CDR3 is CAMGFRHRLGGTDTQYF. CDR3 coding DNA: TGTGCCATGGGCTTCCGACACAGGTTGGGGGGCACAGATACGCAGTATTTT.

This clonotype was detected ten times or more. This chain's CDR3 is CASTGIRVSPLHF. CDR3 DNA sequence: TGTGCCAGCACAGGGATCCGGGTTTCACCCCTCCACTTT. The chain is built from TRBV11-2 and TRBJ1-6; tentatively, D is TRBD1 (5 bases). Per germline, CDR1 SGHAT and CDR2 FQNNGV. The V end was cut by 7 bases, the J end by 9 bases, with 13 bases between. The CDR3 consists of 13 residues.

In its sample, this clonotype was seen a few times. This chain links TRBV6-1 with TRBJ1-2, with 7 nucleotides matching TRBD1. Germline lookup yields CDR1 MNHNS and CDR2 SASEGT. J gave up 8 bases and V 6 bases, and 12 bases lay outside the gene matches. The CDR3 has 14 amino acids. CDR3 DNA: TGTGCCAGCAGACGGGACAGTCAAAAGAGAGGCTACACCTTC. It translates to CASRRDSQKRGYTF.

This clonotype was observed at least ten times. This chain links TRBV29-1 with TRBJ2-5, with 8 bases lining up with TRBD1. Looked up from germline, CDR1 is SQVTM and CDR2 is ANQGSEA. V gave up 7 bases and J gave up 5 bases; unmatched junction bases: 6. CDR3 length: 12 amino acids. In DNA, the CDR3 is TGCAGCGGAAGACAGGGGTTGGAGACCCAGTACTTC. It specifies CSGRQGLETQYF.

This clonotype has just a few counts. This rearrangement joins TRBV11-2 to TRBJ2-7; 8 bases fit TRBD2. The CDR3 covers 13 residues. Germline trimming cut 5 bases from V and 10 bases from J; bases unmatched to any gene: 10. CDR1 and CDR2 from the germline V gene are SGHAT and FQNNGV. CDR3 in DNA: TGTGCCAGCAGCGCCGGGGGCGGGGGGATACAGTACTTC. Translated: CASSAGGGGIQYF.

Ten or more counts support this clonotype. This rearrangement joins TRBV9 to TRBJ1-3, with D possibly being TRBD1 (5 bases). This CDR3 region has 14 residues. The V gene's germline CDR1 is SGDLS and CDR2 YYNGEE. Trimming removed 0 bases at V and 2 bases at J, with 6 bases between. CDR3 sequence (DNA): TGTGCCAGCAGCGTAGGGGGGGCTGGAAACACCATATATTTT. Translation: CASSVGGAGNTIYF.

Worth noting for this clonotype: The junction departs from germline at one end; a sequencing error may be responsible. The chain couples TRBV7-9 to TRBJ1-1; 10 bases are a match to TRBD1. The CDR3 contains 14 residues. Per the germline V gene, CDR1 is SEHNR and CDR2 is FQNEAQ (reference sequence). CDR3 loop: CASRPGQGNAEAFF. CDR3 in DNA: TGTGCCAGCAGACCGGGACAGGGGAACGCTGAAGCTTTCTTT.

The rearrangement links TRBV12-3 or TRBV12-4 to TRBJ1-4; a weak D match, TRBD1 (6 bases). The CDR3 covers 15 residues. The germline V and J ends were trimmed by 6 bases and 7 bases, with 18 bases remaining between them. The CDR3 protein is CASSPDRARSEKLFF. For the CDR3, the DNA is TGTGCCAGCAGCCCGGACAGAGCACGTAGTGAAAAACTGTTTTTT.

The chain recombines TRBV5-1 with TRBJ2-3; 11 bases line up with TRBD1. The CDR3 consists of 16 residues. V lost 5 bases to trimming and J lost 3 bases; unmatched junction nucleotides: 8. Germline CDR1 is SGHRS and CDR2 is YFSETQ. The CDR3 coding sequence is TGCGCCAGCAGTCTTGGACAGGGGGCAGTGACAGATACGCAGTATTTT. Its translation is CASSLGQGAVTDTQYF.

This clonotype was detected ten times or more. The chain couples TRBV9 to TRBJ2-7, with D unresolved. The V gene lost 0 bases and the J gene lost 9 bases, with 19 bases spanning the gap. CDR3 length equals 15 residues. Germline lookup yields CDR1 SGDLS and CDR2 YYNGEE. Here the CDR3 DNA reads TGTGCCAGCAGCGTAGGGAATTTACAAGGGAATGTGCAGTACTTC. Encoded protein: CASSVGNLQGNVQYF.

CDR3 sequence: CASSNGAIFYEQYF. The CDR3 bases are TGTGCCAGCAGCAACGGAGCCATTTTCTACGAGCAGTACTTC. This rearrangement joins TRBV25-1 to TRBJ2-7, with D hard to call. Trimming stripped 6 bases from V and 3 bases from J, with 15 bases between. Germline-derived CDR1 and CDR2 are MGHDK and SYGVNS. The CDR3 extends over 14 amino acids.

This clonotype was seen only a few times. V usage is TRBV29-1 and J usage is TRBJ1-1; 8 bases map to TRBD1. Germline CDR1 and CDR2: SQVTM and ANQGSEA. V shed 3 bases and J 7 bases; nucleotides not matched to a gene: 7. The CDR3 covers 13 residues. The CDR3 region is CSVDRGRVGEAFF. In DNA, the CDR3 is TGCAGCGTTGACAGGGGGCGCGTCGGTGAAGCTTTCTTT.

This clonotype turned up a few times. The V and J genes are TRBV5-5 and TRBJ1-1, with D possibly TRBD1 on 6 matching bases. Trimming removed 0 bases at V and 3 bases at J, with 9 bases between. The CDR3 is 14 amino acids. From germline, CDR1 is SGHKS and CDR2 YYEKEE (reference sequence). This CDR3 is CASSLEGGYTEAFF. CDR3 DNA: TGTGCCAGCAGCTTGGAGGGGGGGTACACTGAAGCTTTCTTT.

The sample holds many counts of this clonotype. The chain combines TRBV29-1 with TRBJ2-7; the match to TRBD1 covers 8 bases. Losses at the gene ends were 6 bases for V and 6 bases for J; bases not matched to a gene: 4. CDR1 is SQVTM and CDR2 is ANQGSEA in the germline V gene. The CDR3 is 11 amino acids. The CDR3 here is CSVAQGAEQYF. The CDR3 DNA reads TGCAGCGTGGCCCAGGGGGCCGAGCAGTACTTC.

This clonotype came up many times. The chain employs TRBV7-9 and TRBJ2-7; no clear D gene. The CDR3 consists of 12 residues. Trimming took 1 base from V and 5 from J, leaving 6 bases between them. Germline loops: CDR1 SEHNR, CDR2 FQNEAQ (reference sequence). CDR3 sequence reads: CASSLGPNEQYF. In DNA form, the CDR3 reads TGTGCCAGCAGCTTAGGCCCTAACGAGCAGTACTTC.